These 20 T cell receptor beta chains came from one sample sequenced in a study of T-cell memory formation after mild COVID-19. TCRdb re-called the 5' RACE reads through MiXCR, storing one row per CDR3 protein. This sample has hundreds of thousands of distinct CDR3 sequences, with less than 25% found just once. The sample consisted of PBMCs or a T cell subset sorted from them (not recorded which). The source of these receptors is an adult woman who had mild COVID-19 (a few samples of this study predate the infection). Cell type and time point are not known.

The chain links TRBV15 to TRBJ1-2, with D perhaps TRBD1 (6 bases). Germline V gene lookup returns CDR1 LNHNV and CDR2 YYDKDF (reference sequence). The CDR3 contains 15 residues. Trimming left V 3 bases short and J 4 bases short, with 15 bases between. This CDR3 reads CATSRETDRIYGYTF. The CDR3, as DNA: TGTGCCACCAGCAGGGAGACCGACAGGATCTATGGCTACACCTTC.

This clonotype came up a few times. V is TRBV7-9 and J is TRBJ2-2; 12 bases map to TRBD2. V shed 5 bases and J 6 bases; nucleotides not matched to a gene: 19. The germline CDR1 and CDR2 sequences are SEHNR and FQNEAQ (reference sequence). The CDR3 covers 20 residues. The CDR3 DNA sequence: TGTGCCAGCAGCCGTGGGGAGACTAGCGGGAGAACAAGGAGGTCCGGGGAGCTGTTTTTT. Protein sequence: CASSRGETSGRTRRSGELFF.

This clonotype has more than one count but fewer than ten. The chain is built from TRBV11-1 and TRBJ2-7; 7 bases align to TRBD1. V was pared by 5 bases and J by 0 bases, with 4 bases of the junction left unmatched. The CDR3 is 14 amino acids. CDR1 and CDR2 from the germline V gene are SGHAT and FQDESV (reference sequence). The CDR3, as DNA: TGTGCCAGCAGCCAACGGGACAGCTCCTACGAGCAGTACTTC. Amino acids: CASSQRDSSYEQYF.

This clonotype appeared many times. The chain is built from TRBV18 and TRBJ1-3; D ambiguous. V shed 2 bases and J shed 0 bases, with 11 bases lying between them. CDR1 is KGHSH, CDR2 LQKENI, per germline. The CDR3 has 16 amino acids. The CDR3 is CASSPYGETSGNTIYF. The CDR3 DNA reads TGTGCCAGCTCACCATATGGGGAGACCTCTGGAAACACCATATATTTT.

This clonotype came up many times. This chain links TRBV20-1 with TRBJ1-1, with 7 bases matching TRBD1. The CDR3 covers 12 residues. Germline CDR1 and CDR2: DFQATT and SNEGSKA (reference sequence). V lost 3 bases, J lost 4 bases, and 2 bases stayed unmatched. The CDR3 nucleotides are TGCAGTGCTAGGACAGGGCCCACTGAAGCTTTCTTT. Its protein is CSARTGPTEAFF.

A few counts support this clonotype. This chain connects TRBV6-6 to TRBJ2-7; possibly TRBD1 for D (5 bases). Germline V CDR1 and CDR2: MNHNY, SVGAGI (reference sequence). The ends were cut back, 4 bases at V and 4 bases at J, with 11 bases in the middle. This CDR3 is 13 amino acids long. This chain's CDR3 is CASSSDKPYEQYF. DNA of the CDR3: TGTGCCAGCAGTTCGGACAAGCCGTACGAGCAGTACTTC.

The table lists this clonotype with a few counts. A junction boundary mismatches the germline segment, possibly from a read error. The gene calls are TRBV5-1 and TRBJ1-1; a weak D match, TRBD1 (5 bases). This CDR3 is built from 13 residues. CDR1 SGHRS and CDR2 YFSETQ come from the germline V gene. The chain's CDR3 is CASTTGLKTEAFF. CDR3 in DNA: TGCGCCAGCACTACAGGACTGAAAACTGAAGCTTTCTTT.

This clonotype has just a few counts. V is TRBV5-1 and J is TRBJ1-1; D may be TRBD1 (5 bases). Deletions cut 0 bases from V and 6 bases from J, with 12 bases between. The CDR3 is made up of 14 amino acids. Germline CDR1 and CDR2: SGHRS and YFSETQ. The CDR3 DNA reads TGCGCCAGCAGCTTGGAACTGGGACTCTCTGAAGCTTTCTTT. Translated, it gives CASSLELGLSEAFF. Combining the CDR3 with reference TRBV5-1 and TRBJ1-1 gives the whole variable domain KAGVTQTPRYLIKTRGQQVTLSCSPISGHRSVSWYQQTPGQGLQFLFEYFSETQRNKGNFPGRFSGRQFSNSRSEMNVSTLELGDSALYLCASSLELGLSEAFFGQGTRLTVV.

This clonotype was found a few times. The chain recombines TRBV4-3 with TRBJ2-7; D gene uncertain. The CDR3 consists of 13 residues. The V end lost 0 bases, the J end lost 4 bases, and 7 bases lay between the germline ends. Germline CDR1 reads LGHNA; CDR2 reads YSLEER. The CDR3 reads CASSQERHYEQYF. CDR3 bases: TGCGCCAGCAGCCAAGAAAGGCATTACGAGCAGTACTTC.

The J gene is TRBJ2-7, the V gene TRBV29-1, with a possible D match to TRBD1 (6 bases). V lost 2 bases to trimming and J lost 4 bases, with 12 bases between them. Per germline, CDR1 SQVTM and CDR2 ANQGSEA. CDR3 length: 13 amino acids. CDR3 amino acids: CSVESGADYEQYF. In DNA, the CDR3 is TGCAGCGTTGAATCAGGGGCCGATTACGAGCAGTACTTC.

There are a few counts of this clonotype. V is TRBV9 and J is TRBJ2-7; 8 bases line up with TRBD2. CDR3 size: 13 residues. With 0 bases clipped from V and 5 bases from J, the junction kept 1 base outside the gene matches. Germline CDR1 and CDR2: SGDLS and YYNGEE. CDR3 in DNA: TGTGCCAGCAGCGTAGGGCGGGGGGACGAGCAGTACTTC. This encodes CASSVGRGDEQYF.

A few counts support this clonotype. One end of the junction is discordant with germline, which a read error may explain. The rearrangement uses TRBV20-1 and TRBJ1-3, with 7 bases that match TRBD1. Germline assignment: CDR1 DFQATT and CDR2 SNEGSKA (reference sequence). The CDR3 spans 13 residues. CDR3 amino acids: CSPSRGWEVTRYF. DNA for the CDR3: TGCAGTCCTTCCAGGGGGTGGGAAGTCACCAGATATTTT.

This clonotype was detected only a few times. The chain employs TRBV7-6 and TRBJ1-1, with D uncertain. The CDR3 runs 14 residues. Germline loops: CDR1 SGHVS, CDR2 FNYEAQ. V was cut by 5 bases and J by 8 bases, with 18 bases left in between. The CDR3 DNA reads as TGTGCCAGCAGCCATGCAGGTGCGGACTCAGAAGCTTTCTTT. Translation gives CASSHAGADSEAFF.

This clonotype was recorded a few times. The V call is TRBV6-2 or TRBV6-3, the J call TRBJ2-1; TRBD2 aligns across 10 bases. Germline V gene lookup returns CDR1 MNHEY and CDR2 SVGEGT. J lost 13 bases, V lost 6 bases, and 12 bases had no gene match. This CDR3 contains 14 residues. This chain's CDR3 is CASSWSGGASGQFF. The CDR3 region has the DNA TGTGCCAGCAGCTGGAGCGGGGGGGCCTCAGGCCAGTTCTTC.

This clonotype has a handful of counts. V is TRBV18 and J is TRBJ2-6; 9 bases fit TRBD1. This CDR3 comprises 18 residues. CDR1 and CDR2 from the germline V gene are KGHSH and LQKENI. The trim removed 3 bases at V and 0 bases at J, leaving 6 bases unmatched. CDR3 amino acids: CASSPPDRGVSGANVLTF. CDR3 sequence (DNA): TGTGCCAGCTCACCTCCCGACAGGGGGGTCTCTGGGGCCAACGTCCTGACTTTC.

The table lists this clonotype with a few counts. The CDR3 sequence: CASSINYLRTEREETQYF. In nucleotides, the CDR3 is TGTGCCAGCAGCATAAATTATCTCCGGACGGAGAGAGAGGAGACCCAGTACTTC. The V gene is TRBV21-1, the J gene TRBJ2-5. TRBV21-1 is given as a pseudogene. The CDR3 spans 18 residues.

This chain links TRBV14 with TRBJ2-7; D tentatively fits TRBD1 or TRBD2 (5 bases each). Germline CDR1 reads SGHDN; CDR2 reads FVKESK. The CDR3 extends over 14 amino acids. V gave up 7 bases and J gave up 2 bases, with 15 bases separating them. CDR3 protein: CASNLLGRPYEQYF. As DNA, the CDR3 is TGTGCCAGCAACCTTCTGGGACGCCCCTACGAGCAGTACTTC.

The rearrangement uses TRBV3-1 and TRBJ2-2; tentatively, D is TRBD2 (7 bases). Germline assignment: CDR1 LGHDT and CDR2 YNNKEL (reference sequence). CDR3 size: 14 residues. Trimming left V 1 base short and J 7 bases short, with 10 bases between. The CDR3 loop is CASSQGGGIGELFF. CDR3 bases: TGTGCCAGCAGCCAAGGGGGGGGCATCGGGGAGCTGTTTTTT.

The rearrangement uses TRBV9 and TRBJ1-6; TRBD1 matches 7 bases. CDR3 length: 15 residues. CDR1 and CDR2 (germline): SGDLS, YYNGEE. The CDR3 DNA reads TGTGCAACCTCCCGAGGTACAGGGGTAAATTCACCCCTCCACTTT. Translation: CATSRGTGVNSPLHF. The entire variable domain, with the rest obtained from reference TRBV9 and TRBJ1-6, is as follows: DSGVTQTPKHLITATGQRVTLRCSPRSGDLSVYWYQQSLDQGLQFLIQYYNGEERAKGNILERFSAQQFPDLHSELNLSSLELGDSALYFCATSRGTGVNSPLHFGNGTRLTVT.

This clonotype was detected ten times or more. The chain links TRBV5-1 to TRBJ2-3; 14 bases map to TRBD2. The V gene end was trimmed by 4 bases and the J gene end by 3 bases; junction bases not matched to a gene: 13. The CDR3 loop spans 19 amino acids. Per germline, CDR1 SGHRS and CDR2 YFSETQ. For the CDR3, the DNA is TGCGCCAGCAGCGGCGGACTAGCGGGAGGAATGGCGGGGACAGATACGCAGTATTTT. Translation: CASSGGLAGGMAGTDTQYF.